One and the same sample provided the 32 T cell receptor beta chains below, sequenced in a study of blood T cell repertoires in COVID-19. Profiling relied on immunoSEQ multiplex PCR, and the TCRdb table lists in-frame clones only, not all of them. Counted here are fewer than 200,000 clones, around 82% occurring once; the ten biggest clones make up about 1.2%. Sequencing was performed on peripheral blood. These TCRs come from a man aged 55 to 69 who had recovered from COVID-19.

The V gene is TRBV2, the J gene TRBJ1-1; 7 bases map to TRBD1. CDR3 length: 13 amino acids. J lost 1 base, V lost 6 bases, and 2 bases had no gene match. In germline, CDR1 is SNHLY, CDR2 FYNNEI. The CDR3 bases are TGTGCCAGCAGGGGACAGCAGAACACTGAAGCTTTCTTT. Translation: CASRGQQNTEAFF.

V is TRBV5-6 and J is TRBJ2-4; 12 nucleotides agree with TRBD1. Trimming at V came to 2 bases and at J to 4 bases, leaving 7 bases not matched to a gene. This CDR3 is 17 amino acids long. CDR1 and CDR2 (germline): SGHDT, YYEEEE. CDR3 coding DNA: TGTGCCAGCAGCTTCGGGGACAGGGGGCGCGGAAAAAACATTCAGTACTTC. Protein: CASSFGDRGRGKNIQYF.

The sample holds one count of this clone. CDR3 amino acids: CASSSRGFYGYTF. Written as DNA, the CDR3 is TGTGCCAGCAGCTCCAGGGGTTTTTATGGCTACACCTTC. The chain couples TRBV11-1 to TRBJ1-2; D is possibly TRBD1 (6 bases). CDR1 SGHAT and CDR2 FQDESV come from the germline V gene (reference sequence). The ends were cut back, 4 bases at V and 5 bases at J, with 11 bases in the middle. The CDR3 is made up of 13 amino acids.

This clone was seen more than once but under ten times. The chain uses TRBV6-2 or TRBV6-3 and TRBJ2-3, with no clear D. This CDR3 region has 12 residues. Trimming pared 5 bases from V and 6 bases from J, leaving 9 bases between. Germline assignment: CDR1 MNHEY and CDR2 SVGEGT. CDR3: CASSATEDTQYF. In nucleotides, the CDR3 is TGTGCCAGCAGTGCAACAGAGGATACGCAGTATTTT.

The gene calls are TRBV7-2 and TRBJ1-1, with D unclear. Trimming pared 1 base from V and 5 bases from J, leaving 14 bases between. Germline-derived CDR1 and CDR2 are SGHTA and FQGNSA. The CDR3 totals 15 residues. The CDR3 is CASSLVLAGVTEAFF. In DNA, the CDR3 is TGTGCCAGCAGCTTAGTCCTCGCGGGTGTAACTGAAGCTTTCTTT.

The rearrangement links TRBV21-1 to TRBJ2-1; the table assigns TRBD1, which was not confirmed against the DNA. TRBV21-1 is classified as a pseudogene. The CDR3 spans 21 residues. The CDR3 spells CASTSLRGAPSVRTDSNEQFF. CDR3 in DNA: TGTGCCAGCACCTCCCTCAGGGGGGCCCCATCGGTTAGAACGGATTCCAATGAGCAGTTCTTC.

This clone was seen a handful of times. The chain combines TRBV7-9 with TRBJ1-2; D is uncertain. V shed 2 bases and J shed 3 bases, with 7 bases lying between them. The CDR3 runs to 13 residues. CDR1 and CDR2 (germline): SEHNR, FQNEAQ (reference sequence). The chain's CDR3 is CASSLRGDYGYTF. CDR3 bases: TGTGCCAGCAGCTTACGGGGAGACTATGGCTACACCTTC.

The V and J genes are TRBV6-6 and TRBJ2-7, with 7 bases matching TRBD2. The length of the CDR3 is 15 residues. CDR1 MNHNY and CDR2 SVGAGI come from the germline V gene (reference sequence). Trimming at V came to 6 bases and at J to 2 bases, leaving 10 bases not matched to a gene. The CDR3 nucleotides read TGTGCCAGCAGGATCCTCCCGGCGGGAGCCTACGAGCAGTACTTC. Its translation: CASRILPAGAYEQYF.

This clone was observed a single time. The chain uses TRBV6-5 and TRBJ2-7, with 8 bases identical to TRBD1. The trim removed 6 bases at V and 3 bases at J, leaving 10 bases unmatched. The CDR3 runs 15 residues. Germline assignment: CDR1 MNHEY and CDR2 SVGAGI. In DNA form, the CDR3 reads TGTGCCAGCAGGCCTGGACAGGGTCTACACTACGAGCAGTACTTC. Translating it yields CASRPGQGLHYEQYF.

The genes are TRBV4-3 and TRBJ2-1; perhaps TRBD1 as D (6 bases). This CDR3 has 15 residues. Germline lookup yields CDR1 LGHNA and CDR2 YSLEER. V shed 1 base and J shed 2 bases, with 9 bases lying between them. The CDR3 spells CASSQGTAPYNEQFF. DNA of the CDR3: TGCGCCAGCAGCCAAGGGACAGCGCCCTACAATGAGCAGTTCTTC.

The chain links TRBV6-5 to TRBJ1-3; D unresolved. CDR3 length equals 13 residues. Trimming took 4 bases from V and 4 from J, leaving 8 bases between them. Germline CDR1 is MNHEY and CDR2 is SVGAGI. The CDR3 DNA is TGTGCCAGCAGTTCCCCTGGCGGAAACACCATATATTTT. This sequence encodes CASSSPGGNTIYF.

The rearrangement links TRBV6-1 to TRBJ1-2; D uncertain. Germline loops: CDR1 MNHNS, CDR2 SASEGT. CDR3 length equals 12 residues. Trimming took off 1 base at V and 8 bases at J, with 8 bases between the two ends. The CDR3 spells CASSEVRSGYTF. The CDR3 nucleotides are TGTGCCAGCAGTGAAGTCAGATCGGGCTACACCTTC.

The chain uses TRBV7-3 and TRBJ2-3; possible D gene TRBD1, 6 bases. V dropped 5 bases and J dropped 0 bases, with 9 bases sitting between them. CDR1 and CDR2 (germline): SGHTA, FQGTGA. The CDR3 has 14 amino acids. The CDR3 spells CASSAGASTDTQYF. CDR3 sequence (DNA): TGTGCCAGCAGCGCAGGGGCCAGCACAGATACGCAGTATTTT. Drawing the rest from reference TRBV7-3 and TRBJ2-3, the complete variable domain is GAGVSQTPSNKVTEKGKYVELRCDPISGHTALYWYRQSLGQGPEFLIYFQGTGAADDSGLPNDRFFAVRPEGSVSTLKIQRTERGDSAVYLCASSAGASTDTQYFGPGTRLTVL.

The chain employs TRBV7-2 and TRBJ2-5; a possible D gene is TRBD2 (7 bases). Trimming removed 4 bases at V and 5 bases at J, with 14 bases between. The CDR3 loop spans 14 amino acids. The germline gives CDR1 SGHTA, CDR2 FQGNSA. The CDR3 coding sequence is TGTGCCAGCAGCTCCAGGCGGGGGCCCGAGACCCAGTACTTC. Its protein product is CASSSRRGPETQYF.

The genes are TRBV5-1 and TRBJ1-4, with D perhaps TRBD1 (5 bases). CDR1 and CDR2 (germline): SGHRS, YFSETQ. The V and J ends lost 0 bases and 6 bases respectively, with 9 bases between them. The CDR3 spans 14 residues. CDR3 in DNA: TGCGCCAGCAGCTTGGCCAGGGTAGATGAAAAACTGTTTTTT. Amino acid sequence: CASSLARVDEKLFF.

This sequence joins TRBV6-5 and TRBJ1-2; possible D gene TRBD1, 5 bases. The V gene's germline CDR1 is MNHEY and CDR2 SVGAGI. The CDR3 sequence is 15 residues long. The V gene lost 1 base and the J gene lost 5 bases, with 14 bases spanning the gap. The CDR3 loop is CASSYLGQKSYGYTF. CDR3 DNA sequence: TGTGCCAGCAGTTACTTGGGGCAGAAGAGTTATGGCTACACCTTC.

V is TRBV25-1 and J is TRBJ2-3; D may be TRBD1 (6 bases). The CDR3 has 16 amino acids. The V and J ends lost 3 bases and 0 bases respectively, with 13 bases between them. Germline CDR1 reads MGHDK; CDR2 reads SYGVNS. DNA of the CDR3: TGTGCCAGCAGTGATAGGACAGCCCCTAGCACAGATACGCAGTATTTT. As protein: CASSDRTAPSTDTQYF.

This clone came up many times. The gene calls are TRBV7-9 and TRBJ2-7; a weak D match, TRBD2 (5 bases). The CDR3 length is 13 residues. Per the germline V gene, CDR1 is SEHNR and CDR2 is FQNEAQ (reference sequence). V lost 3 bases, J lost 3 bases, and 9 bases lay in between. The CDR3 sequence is CASSFAGLYEQYF. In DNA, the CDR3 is TGTGCCAGCAGCTTTGCCGGACTCTACGAGCAGTACTTC.

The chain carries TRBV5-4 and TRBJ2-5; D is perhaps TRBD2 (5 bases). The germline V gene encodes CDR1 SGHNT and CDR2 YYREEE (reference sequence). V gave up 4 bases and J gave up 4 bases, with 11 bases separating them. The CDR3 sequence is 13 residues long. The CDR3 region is CASSRGTVETQYF. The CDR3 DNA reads TGTGCCAGCAGCCGGGGTACTGTAGAGACCCAGTACTTC. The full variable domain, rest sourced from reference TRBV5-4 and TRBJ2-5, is ETGVTQSPTHLIKTRGQQVTLRCSSQSGHNTVSWYQQALGQGPQFIFQYYREEENGRGNFPPRFSGLQFPNYSSELNVNALELDDSALYLCASSRGTVETQYFGPGTRLLVL.

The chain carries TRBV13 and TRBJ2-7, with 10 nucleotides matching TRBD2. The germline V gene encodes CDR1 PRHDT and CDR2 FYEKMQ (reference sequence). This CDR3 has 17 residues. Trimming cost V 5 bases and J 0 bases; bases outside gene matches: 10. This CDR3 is CASSRGLSGGASYEQYF. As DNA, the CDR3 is TGTGCCAGCAGCCGTGGACTAAGCGGGGGGGCCTCCTACGAGCAGTACTTC.

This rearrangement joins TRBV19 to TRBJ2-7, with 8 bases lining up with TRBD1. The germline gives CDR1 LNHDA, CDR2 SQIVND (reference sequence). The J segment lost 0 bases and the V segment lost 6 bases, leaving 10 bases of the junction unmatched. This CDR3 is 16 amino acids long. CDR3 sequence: CASRLEGQADSYEQYF. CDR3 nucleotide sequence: TGTGCCAGTAGACTTGAGGGACAGGCCGACTCCTACGAGCAGTACTTC.

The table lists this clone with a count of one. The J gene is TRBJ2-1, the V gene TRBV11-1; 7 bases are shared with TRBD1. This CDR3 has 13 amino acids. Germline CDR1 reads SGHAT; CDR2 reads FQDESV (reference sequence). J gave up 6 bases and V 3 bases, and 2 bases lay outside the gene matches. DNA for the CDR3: TGTGCCAGCAGCTTGGACAGGTTCAATGAGCAGTTCTTC. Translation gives CASSLDRFNEQFF.

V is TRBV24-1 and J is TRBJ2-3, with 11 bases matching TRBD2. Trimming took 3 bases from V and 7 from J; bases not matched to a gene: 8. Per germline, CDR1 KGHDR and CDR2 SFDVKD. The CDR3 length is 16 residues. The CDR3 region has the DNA TGTGCCACCAGTGATACCCTAGCGGGGGGTGCATATACGCAGTATTTT. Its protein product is CATSDTLAGGAYTQYF.

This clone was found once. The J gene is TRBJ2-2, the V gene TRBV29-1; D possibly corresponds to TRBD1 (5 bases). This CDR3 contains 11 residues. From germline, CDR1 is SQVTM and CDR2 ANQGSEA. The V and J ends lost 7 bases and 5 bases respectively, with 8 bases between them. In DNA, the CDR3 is TGCAGCGGCAGGGTGACCGGGGAGCTGTTTTTT. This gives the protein CSGRVTGELFF.

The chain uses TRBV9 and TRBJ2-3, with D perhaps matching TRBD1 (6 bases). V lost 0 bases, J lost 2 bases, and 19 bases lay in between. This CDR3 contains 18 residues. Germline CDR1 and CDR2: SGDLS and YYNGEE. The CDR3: CASSVGGIDRHPTDTQYF. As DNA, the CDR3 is TGTGCCAGCAGCGTAGGTGGGATTGACAGGCATCCCACAGATACGCAGTATTTT.

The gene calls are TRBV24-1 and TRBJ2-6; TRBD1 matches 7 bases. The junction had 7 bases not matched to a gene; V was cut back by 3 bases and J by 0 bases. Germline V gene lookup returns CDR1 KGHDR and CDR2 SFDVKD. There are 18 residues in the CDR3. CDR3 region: CATSDRQGIISGANVLTF. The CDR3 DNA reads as TGTGCCACCAGTGATCGACAGGGAATAATCTCTGGGGCCAACGTCCTGACTTTC.

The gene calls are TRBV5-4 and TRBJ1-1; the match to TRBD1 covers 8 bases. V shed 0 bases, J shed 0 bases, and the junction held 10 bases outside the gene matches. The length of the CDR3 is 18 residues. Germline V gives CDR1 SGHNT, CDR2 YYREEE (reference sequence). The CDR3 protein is CASSLGAPGQVMNTEAFF. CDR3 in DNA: TGTGCCAGCAGCTTGGGGGCTCCGGGACAGGTAATGAACACTGAAGCTTTCTTT.

The CDR3 DNA follows: TGTGCCAGCAGCCCGGGTCTAGCGGGCGGGGAGCTGTTTTTT. It translates to CASSPGLAGGELFF. The rearrangement links TRBV11-2 to TRBJ2-2; 8 bases align to TRBD2. From germline, CDR1 is SGHAT and CDR2 FQNNGV. CDR3 length equals 14 residues. V lost 5 bases, J lost 7 bases, and 6 bases stayed unmatched.

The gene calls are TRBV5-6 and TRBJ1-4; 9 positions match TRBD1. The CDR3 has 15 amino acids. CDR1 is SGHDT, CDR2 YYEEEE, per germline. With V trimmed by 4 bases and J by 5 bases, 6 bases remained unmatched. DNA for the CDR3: TGTGCCAGCAGCGATTCCGGGACAGGGAATGAAAAACTGTTTTTT. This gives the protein CASSDSGTGNEKLFF.

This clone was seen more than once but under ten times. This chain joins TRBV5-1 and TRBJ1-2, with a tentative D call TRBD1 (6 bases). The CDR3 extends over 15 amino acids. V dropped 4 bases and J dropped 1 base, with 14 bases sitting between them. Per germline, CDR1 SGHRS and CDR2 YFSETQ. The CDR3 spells CASSVSGDYNYGYTF. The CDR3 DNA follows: TGCGCCAGCAGCGTCTCAGGGGATTATAACTATGGCTACACCTTC. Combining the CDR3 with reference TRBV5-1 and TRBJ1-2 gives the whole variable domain KAGVTQTPRYLIKTRGQQVTLSCSPISGHRSVSWYQQTPGQGLQFLFEYFSETQRNKGNFPGRFSGRQFSNSRSEMNVSTLELGDSALYLCASSVSGDYNYGYTFGSGTRLTVV.

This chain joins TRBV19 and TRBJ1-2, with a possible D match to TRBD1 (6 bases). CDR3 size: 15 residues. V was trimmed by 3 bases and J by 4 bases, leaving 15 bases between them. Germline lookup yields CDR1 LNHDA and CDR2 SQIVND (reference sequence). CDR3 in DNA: TGTGCCAGTAGTATGGGGGCAGGTTTGGGCTATGGCTACACCTTC. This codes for CASSMGAGLGYGYTF. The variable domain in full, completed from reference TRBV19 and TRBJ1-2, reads DGGITQSPKYLFRKEGQNVTLSCEQNLNHDAMYWYRQDPGQGLRLIYYSQIVNDFQKGDIAEGYSVSREKKESFPLTVTSAQKNPTAFYLCASSMGAGLGYGYTFGSGTRLTVV.

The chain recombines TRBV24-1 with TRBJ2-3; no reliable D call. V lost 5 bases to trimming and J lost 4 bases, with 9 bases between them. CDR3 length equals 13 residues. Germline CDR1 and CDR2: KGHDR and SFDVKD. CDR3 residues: CATSGQWPDTQYF. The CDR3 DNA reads TGTGCCACCAGTGGACAATGGCCAGATACGCAGTATTTT.